This T cell receptor (beta chain) was identified during a study of neoadjuvant anti-PD-1 for oral cavity cancer. Study summary: Patients without progression got a fourth dose around day 43.

Stage II-IVA oral cavity squamous cell carcinoma was new and untreated by systemic or radiation therapy. In germline, CDR1 is SGHNT, CDR2 YENEEA. J gave up 7 bases and V 3 bases, and 6 bases lay outside the gene matches. The CDR3 extends over 15 amino acids. This clone was seen more than once but under ten times. The repertoire was sequenced with immunoSEQ multiplex PCR; TCRdb's copy has only in-frame clones and lacks some. This sample has tens of thousands of clones; 79% occur once, and the top ten carry 2.6%. This clonotype was obtained from a person aged 35-79 years with oral cavity squamous cell carcinoma. Material: PBMCs, obtained before nivolumab (anti-PD-1) treatment. The chain is built from TRBV11-3 and TRBJ2-1; 10 positions match TRBD2. The chain's CDR3 is CASSLRGSGGNEQFF. As DNA, the CDR3 is TGTGCCAGCAGCTTGAGGGGTAGCGGGGGGAATGAGCAGTTCTTC.